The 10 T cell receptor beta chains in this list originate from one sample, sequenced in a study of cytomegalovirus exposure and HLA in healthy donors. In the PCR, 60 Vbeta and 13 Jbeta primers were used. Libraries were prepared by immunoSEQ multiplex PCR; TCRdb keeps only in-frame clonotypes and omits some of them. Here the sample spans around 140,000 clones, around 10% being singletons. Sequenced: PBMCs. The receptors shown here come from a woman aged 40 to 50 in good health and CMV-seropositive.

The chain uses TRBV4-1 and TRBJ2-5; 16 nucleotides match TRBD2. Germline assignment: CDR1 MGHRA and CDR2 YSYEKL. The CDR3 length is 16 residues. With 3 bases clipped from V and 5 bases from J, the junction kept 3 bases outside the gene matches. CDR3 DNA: TGCGCCAGCAGCCAGGGACTAGCGGGGGGGCCGGAGACCCAGTACTTC. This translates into CASSQGLAGGPETQYF.

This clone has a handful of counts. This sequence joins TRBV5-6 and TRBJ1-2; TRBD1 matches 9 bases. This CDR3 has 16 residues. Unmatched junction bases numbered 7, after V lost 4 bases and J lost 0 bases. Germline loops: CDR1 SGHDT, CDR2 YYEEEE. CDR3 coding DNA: TGTGCCAGCAGCGCGGACAGGGGAGGAACTAACTATGGCTACACCTTC. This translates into CASSADRGGTNYGYTF.

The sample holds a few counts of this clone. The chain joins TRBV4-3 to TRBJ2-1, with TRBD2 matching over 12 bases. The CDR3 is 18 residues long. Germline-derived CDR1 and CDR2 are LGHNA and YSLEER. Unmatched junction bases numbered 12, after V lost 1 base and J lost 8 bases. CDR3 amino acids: CASSQALGLAGGRDEQFF. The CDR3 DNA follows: TGCGCCAGCAGCCAAGCGTTGGGGCTAGCGGGGGGGCGGGATGAGCAGTTCTTC.

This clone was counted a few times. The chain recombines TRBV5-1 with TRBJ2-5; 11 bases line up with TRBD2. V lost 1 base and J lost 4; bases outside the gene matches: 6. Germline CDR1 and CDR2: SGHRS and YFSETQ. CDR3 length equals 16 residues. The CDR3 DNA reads TGCGCCAGCAGCTTGCGGCTAGCGGGGGGCGGAGAGACCCAGTACTTC. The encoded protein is CASSLRLAGGGETQYF. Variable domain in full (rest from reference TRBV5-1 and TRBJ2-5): KAGVTQTPRYLIKTRGQQVTLSCSPISGHRSVSWYQQTPGQGLQFLFEYFSETQRNKGNFPGRFSGRQFSNSRSEMNVSTLELGDSALYLCASSLRLAGGGETQYFGPGTRLLVL.

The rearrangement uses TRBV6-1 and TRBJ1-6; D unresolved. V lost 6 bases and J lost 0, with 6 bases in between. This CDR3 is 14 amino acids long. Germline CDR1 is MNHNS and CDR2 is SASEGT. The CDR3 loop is CASSSSSYNSPLHF. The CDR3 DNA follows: TGTGCCAGCAGCTCGAGCTCCTATAATTCACCCCTCCACTTT.

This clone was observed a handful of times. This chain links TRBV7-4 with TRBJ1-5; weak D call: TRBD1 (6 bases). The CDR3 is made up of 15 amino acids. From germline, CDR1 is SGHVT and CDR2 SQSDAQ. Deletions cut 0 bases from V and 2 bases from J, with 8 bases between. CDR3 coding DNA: TGTGCCAGCAGCTTAGCGGCAGGGGGCAATCAGCCCCAGCATTTT. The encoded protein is CASSLAAGGNQPQHF.

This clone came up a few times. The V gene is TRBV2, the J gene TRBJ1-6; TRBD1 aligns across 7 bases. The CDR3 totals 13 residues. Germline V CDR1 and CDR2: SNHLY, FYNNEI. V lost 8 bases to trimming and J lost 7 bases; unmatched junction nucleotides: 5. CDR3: CASSRGANSPLHF. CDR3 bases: TGTGCCAGCTCCAGGGGGGCAAATTCACCCCTCCACTTT.

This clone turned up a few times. The CDR3 spells CSVEDPGGRYTF. CDR3 nucleotides: TGCAGCGTTGAAGATCCGGGAGGGCGCTACACCTTC. The rearrangement uses TRBV29-1 and TRBJ1-2; D remains ambiguous. V was clipped by 0 bases and J by 9 bases, with 11 bases between them. Germline V gives CDR1 SQVTM, CDR2 ANQGSEA. This CDR3 has 12 residues.

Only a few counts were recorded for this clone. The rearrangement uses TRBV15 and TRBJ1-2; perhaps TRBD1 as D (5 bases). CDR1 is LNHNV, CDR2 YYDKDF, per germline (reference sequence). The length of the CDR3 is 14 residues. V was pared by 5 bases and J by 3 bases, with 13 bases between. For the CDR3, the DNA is TGTGCCACCAGCTCCAGGGAAGGTTACTATGGCTACACCTTC. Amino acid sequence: CATSSREGYYGYTF.

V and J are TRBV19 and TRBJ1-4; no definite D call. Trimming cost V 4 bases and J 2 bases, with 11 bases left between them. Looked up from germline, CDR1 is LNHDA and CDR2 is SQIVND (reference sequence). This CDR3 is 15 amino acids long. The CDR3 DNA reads TGTGCCAGTAGTACCCGAGGGAGGACTAATGAAAAACTGTTTTTT. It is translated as CASSTRGRTNEKLFF.